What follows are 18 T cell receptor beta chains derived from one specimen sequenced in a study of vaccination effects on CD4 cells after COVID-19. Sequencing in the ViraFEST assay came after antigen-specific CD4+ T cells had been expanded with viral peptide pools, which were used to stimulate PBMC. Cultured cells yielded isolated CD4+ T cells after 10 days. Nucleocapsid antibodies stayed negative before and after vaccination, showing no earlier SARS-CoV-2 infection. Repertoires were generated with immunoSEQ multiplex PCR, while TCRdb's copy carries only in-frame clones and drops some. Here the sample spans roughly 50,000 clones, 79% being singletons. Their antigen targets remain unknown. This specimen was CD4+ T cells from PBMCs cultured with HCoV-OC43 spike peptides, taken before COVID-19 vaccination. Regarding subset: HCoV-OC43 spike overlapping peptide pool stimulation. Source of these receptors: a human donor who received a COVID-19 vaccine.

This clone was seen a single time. Here the CDR3 reads CASSLLSLAGDQETQYF. The CDR3 DNA follows: TGTGCCAGCAGCCTCCTATCACTAGCGGGGGACCAAGAGACCCAGTACTTC. This chain uses TRBV4-2 with TRBJ2-5, with 11 bases lining up with TRBD2. Germline V lookup: CDR1 LGHNA, CDR2 YNFKEQ. The CDR3 spans 17 residues. With 4 bases clipped from V and 0 bases from J, the junction kept 7 bases outside the gene matches.

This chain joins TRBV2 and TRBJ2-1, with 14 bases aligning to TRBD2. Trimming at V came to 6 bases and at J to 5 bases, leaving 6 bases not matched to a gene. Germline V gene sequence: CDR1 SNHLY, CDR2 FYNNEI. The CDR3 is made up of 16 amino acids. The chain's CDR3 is CASRRLGLAGDNEQFF. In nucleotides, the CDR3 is TGTGCCAGCAGGAGGTTGGGACTAGCGGGGGACAATGAGCAGTTCTTC.

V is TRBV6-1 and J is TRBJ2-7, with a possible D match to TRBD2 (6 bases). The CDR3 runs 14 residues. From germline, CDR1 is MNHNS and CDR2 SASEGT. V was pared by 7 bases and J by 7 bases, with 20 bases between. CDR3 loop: CASTLYQGRGEQYV. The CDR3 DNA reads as TGTGCCAGCACCCTTTACCAAGGACGGGGGGAGCAGTACGTC.

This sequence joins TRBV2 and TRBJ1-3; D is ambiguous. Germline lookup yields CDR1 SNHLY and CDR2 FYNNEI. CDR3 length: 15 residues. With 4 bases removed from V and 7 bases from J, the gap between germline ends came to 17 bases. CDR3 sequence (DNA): TGTGCCAGCAGTGGGGGAGAACTCCTGGGGAACACCATATATTTT. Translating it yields CASSGGELLGNTIYF. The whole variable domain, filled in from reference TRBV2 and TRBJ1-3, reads EPEVTQTPSHQVTQMGQEVILRCVPISNHLYFYWYRQILGQKVEFLVSFYNNEISEKSEIFDDQFSVERPDGSNFTLKIRSTKLEDSAMYFCASSGGELLGNTIYFGEGSWLTVV.

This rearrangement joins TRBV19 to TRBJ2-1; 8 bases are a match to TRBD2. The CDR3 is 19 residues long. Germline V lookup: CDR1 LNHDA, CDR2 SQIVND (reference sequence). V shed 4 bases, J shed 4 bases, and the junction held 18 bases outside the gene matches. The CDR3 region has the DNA TGTGCCAGTAGTACGGTTGGTTATCGGGGGGGGAGTGGGTACAATGAGCAGTTCTTC. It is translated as CASSTVGYRGGSGYNEQFF.

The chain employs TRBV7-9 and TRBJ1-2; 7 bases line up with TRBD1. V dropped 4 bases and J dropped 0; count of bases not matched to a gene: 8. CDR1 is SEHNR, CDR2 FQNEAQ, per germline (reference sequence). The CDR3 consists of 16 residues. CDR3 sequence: CASSSQGFLPNYGYTF. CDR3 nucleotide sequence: TGTGCCAGCAGCTCACAGGGGTTCCTACCTAACTATGGCTACACCTTC.

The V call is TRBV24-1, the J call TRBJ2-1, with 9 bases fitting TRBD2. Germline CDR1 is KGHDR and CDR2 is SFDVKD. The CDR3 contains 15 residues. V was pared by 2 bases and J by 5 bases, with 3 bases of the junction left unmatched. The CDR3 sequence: CATSDYAGGHNEQFF. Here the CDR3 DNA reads TGTGCCACCAGTGATTACGCGGGGGGGCACAATGAGCAGTTCTTC.

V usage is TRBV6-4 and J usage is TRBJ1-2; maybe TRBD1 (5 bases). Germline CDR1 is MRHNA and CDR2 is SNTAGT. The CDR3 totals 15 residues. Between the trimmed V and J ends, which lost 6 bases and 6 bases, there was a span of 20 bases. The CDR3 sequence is CASSVDYGGYHGYTF. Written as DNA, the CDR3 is TGTGCCAGCAGCGTCGATTATGGGGGGTACCATGGCTACACCTTC.

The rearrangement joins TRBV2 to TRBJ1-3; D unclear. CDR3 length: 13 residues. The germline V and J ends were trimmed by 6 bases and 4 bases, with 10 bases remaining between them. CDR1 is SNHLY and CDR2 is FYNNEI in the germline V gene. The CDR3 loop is CASRQIAGNTIYF. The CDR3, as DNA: TGTGCCAGCAGACAGATTGCAGGAAACACCATATATTTT.

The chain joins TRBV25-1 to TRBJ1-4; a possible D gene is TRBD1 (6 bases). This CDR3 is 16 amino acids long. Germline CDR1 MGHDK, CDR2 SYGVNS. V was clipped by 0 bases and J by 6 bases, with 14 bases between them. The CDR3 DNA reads TGTGCCAGCAGTGAATATAAGGGGGTATTTGATGAAAAACTGTTTTTT. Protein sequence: CASSEYKGVFDEKLFF. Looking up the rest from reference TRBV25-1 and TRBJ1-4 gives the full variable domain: EADIYQTPRYLVIGTGKKITLECSQTMGHDKMYWYQQDPGMELHLIHYSYGVNSTEKGDLSSESTVSRIRTEHFPLTLESARPSHTSQYLCASSEYKGVFDEKLFFGSGTQLSVL.

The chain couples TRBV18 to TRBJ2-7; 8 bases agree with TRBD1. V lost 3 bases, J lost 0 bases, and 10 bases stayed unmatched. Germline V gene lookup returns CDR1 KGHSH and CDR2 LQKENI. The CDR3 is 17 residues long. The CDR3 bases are TGTGCCAGCTCACCCAGGACAGGGAGCGCCTACTCCTACGAGCAGTACGTC. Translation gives CASSPRTGSAYSYEQYV.

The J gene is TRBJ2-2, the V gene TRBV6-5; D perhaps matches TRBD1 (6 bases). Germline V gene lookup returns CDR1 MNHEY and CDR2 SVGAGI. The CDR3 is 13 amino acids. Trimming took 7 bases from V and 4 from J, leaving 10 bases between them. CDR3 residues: CASTRGITGELFF. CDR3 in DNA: TGTGCCAGCACCAGGGGTATCACCGGGGAGCTGTTTTTT.

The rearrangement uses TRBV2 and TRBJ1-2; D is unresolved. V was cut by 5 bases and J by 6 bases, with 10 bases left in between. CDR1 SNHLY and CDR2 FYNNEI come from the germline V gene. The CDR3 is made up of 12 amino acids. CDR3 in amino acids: CASSHVRDGYTF. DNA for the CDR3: TGTGCCAGCAGTCATGTGCGGGATGGCTACACCTTC.

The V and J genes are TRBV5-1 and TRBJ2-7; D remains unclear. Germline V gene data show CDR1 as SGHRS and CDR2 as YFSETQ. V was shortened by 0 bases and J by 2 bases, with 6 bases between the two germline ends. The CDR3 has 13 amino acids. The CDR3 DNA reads TGCGCCAGCAGCTTGGTTCCAGCCTACGAGCAGTACGTC. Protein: CASSLVPAYEQYV.

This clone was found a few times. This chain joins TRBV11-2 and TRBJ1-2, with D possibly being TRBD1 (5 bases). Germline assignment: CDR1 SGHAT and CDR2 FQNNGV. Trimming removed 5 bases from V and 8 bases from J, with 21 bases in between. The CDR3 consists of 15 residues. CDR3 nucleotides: TGTGCCAGCAGCCCCCAATCCCCCCAGGGTGGAGGCTACACCTTC. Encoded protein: CASSPQSPQGGGYTF.

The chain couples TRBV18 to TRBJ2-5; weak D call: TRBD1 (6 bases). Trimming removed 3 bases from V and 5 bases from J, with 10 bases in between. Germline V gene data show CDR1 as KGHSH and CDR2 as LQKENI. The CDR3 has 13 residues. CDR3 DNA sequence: TGTGCCAGCTCACCCCAGGGGTGGGAGACCCAGTACTTC. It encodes CASSPQGWETQYF.

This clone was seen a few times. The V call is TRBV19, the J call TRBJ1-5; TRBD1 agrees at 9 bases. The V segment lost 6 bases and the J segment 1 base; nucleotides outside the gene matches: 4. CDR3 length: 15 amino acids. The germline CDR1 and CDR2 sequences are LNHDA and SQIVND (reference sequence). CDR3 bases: TGTGCCAGTAGCACAGGGGGCGTAAGCAATCAGCCCCAGCATTTT. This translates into CASSTGGVSNQPQHF.

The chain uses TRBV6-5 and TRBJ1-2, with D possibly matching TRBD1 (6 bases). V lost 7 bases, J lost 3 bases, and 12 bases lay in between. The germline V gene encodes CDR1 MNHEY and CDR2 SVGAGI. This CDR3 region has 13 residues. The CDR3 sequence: CASTIGQHYGYTF. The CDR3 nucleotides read TGTGCCAGCACGATAGGACAGCACTATGGCTACACCTTC.